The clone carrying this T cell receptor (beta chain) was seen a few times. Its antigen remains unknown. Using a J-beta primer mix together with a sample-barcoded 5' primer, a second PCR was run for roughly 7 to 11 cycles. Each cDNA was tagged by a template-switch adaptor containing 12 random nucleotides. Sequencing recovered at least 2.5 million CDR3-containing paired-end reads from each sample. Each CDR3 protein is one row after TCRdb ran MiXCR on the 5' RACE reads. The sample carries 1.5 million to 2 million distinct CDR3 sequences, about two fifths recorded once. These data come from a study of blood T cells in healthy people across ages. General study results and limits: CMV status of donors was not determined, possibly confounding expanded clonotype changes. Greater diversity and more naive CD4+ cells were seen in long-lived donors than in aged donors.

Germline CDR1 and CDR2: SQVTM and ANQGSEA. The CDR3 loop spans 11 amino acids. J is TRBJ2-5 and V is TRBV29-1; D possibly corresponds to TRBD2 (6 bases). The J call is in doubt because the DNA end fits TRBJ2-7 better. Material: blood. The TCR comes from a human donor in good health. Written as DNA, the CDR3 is TGCAGCGGACGGCGGGGATACGAGCAGTACTTC. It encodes CSGRRGYEQYF.